Listed here is a single T cell receptor (beta chain). Generated by immunoSEQ multiplex PCR, the TCRdb table keeps only in-frame clones and is missing some. The sample has 270,000 or so clones, over 85% seen once; the top ten hold 11%. The sample belongs to a study of blood T cell repertoires in COVID-19. Overall study: Samples taken during acute and convalescent COVID-19 were collected in the United States, Italy and Spain. T cells, B-cell-depleted T cells, or PBMCs supplied cDNA or gDNA.

Enrolment of Seattle patients took place during active infection, and they were followed longitudinally. The germline V gene encodes CDR1 SNHLY and CDR2 FYNNEI. Trimming took off 1 base at V and 4 bases at J, with 10 bases between the two ends. The CDR3 extends over 14 amino acids. The receptor was isolated from a woman aged 25 to 39 with COVID-19, enrolled during active disease. Sequenced input: peripheral blood. The gene calls are TRBV2 and TRBJ1-2, with unresolved D. The CDR3 reads CASSEDGTVYGYTF. Written as DNA, the CDR3 is TGTGCCAGCAGTGAAGATGGAACAGTCTATGGCTACACCTTC.